These 29 T cell receptor beta chains were sequenced from one sample in a study of naive and memory T cell subsets. An equimolar mix of two oligonucleotides served as the beta constant-region primer for TRBC1 and TRBC2. Four rounds of PCR amplified the ligated cDNA using nested alpha and beta constant-region primers plus SP2. One entry per CDR3 protein results from TCRdb running MiXCR on the UMI-ligation and nested PCR reads. In the table there are about 120,000 distinct CDR3 sequences, about 36% of which are singletons. Sequencing was carried out using central memory CD4+ T cells from blood. These receptors were collected from a human donor in good health.

The V and J genes are TRBV28 and TRBJ1-4; unclear D gene. Germline CDR1 MDHEN, CDR2 SYDVKM. The CDR3 runs to 15 residues. V shed 6 bases and J shed 0 bases, with 11 bases lying between them. CDR3 in DNA: TGTGCCAGCAGCGATTACACGTCAACTAATGAAAAACTGTTTTTT. This codes for CASSDYTSTNEKLFF.

In DNA form, the CDR3 reads TGCAGTGCTAGAACAGGGATCGTCAATGAGCAGTTCTTC. Translating it yields CSARTGIVNEQFF. The chain carries TRBV20-1 and TRBJ2-1, with D tentatively TRBD1 (6 bases). The CDR3 runs to 13 residues. Trimming shortened V by 2 bases and J by 6 bases, and 11 bases separated the two germline ends. The germline gives CDR1 DFQATT, CDR2 SNEGSKA (reference sequence).

The rearrangement links TRBV3-1 to TRBJ2-2; no definite D call. This CDR3 is 14 amino acids long. Germline V CDR1 and CDR2: LGHDT, YNNKEL (reference sequence). V was trimmed by 0 bases and J by 4 bases, leaving 6 bases between them. This chain's CDR3 is CASSQDVVTGELFF. The CDR3 region has the DNA TGTGCCAGCAGCCAAGATGTAGTCACCGGGGAGCTGTTTTTT.

The chain combines TRBV19 with TRBJ2-7; 9 bases fit TRBD1. This CDR3 has 12 residues. From germline, CDR1 is LNHDA and CDR2 SQIVND (reference sequence). Unmatched junction bases numbered 8, after V lost 10 bases and J lost 7 bases. CDR3: CATRDRVFEQYF. CDR3 coding DNA: TGTGCCACCCGGGACAGGGTATTTGAGCAGTACTTC.

This sequence joins TRBV12-3 or TRBV12-4 and TRBJ1-5; D gene unclear. There are 14 residues in the CDR3. The V end was cut by 2 bases, the J end by 3 bases, with 8 bases between. CDR3 in amino acids: CASSLTGNNQPQHF. CDR3 nucleotides: TGTGCCAGCAGTTTAACGGGCAACAATCAGCCCCAGCATTTT.

This clonotype appeared a single time. J is TRBJ2-1 and V is TRBV30; 7 bases line up with TRBD2. The CDR3 sequence is 14 residues long. V shed 5 bases and J 1 base; nucleotides not matched to a gene: 5. Germline-derived CDR1 and CDR2 are GTSNPN and SVGIG (reference sequence). The CDR3 protein is CAWGAGRSYNEQFF. For the CDR3, the DNA is TGTGCCTGGGGAGCGGGAAGGTCCTACAATGAGCAGTTCTTC.

Only a few counts were recorded for this clonotype. In DNA, the CDR3 is TGCAGTGCTAGAGCCGGTGAAGCGGGAGGGTTTAATGAGCAGTTCTTC. Translated: CSARAGEAGGFNEQFF. The chain joins TRBV20-1 to TRBJ2-1, with 10 bases aligning to TRBD2. The CDR3 has 16 amino acids. J was trimmed by 7 bases and V by 1 base; bases with no gene match: 10. CDR1 DFQATT and CDR2 SNEGSKA come from the germline V gene (reference sequence).

The rearrangement uses TRBV6-1 and TRBJ2-1; 7 positions match TRBD2. This CDR3 region has 15 residues. Germline assignment: CDR1 MNHNS and CDR2 SASEGT. The V segment lost 6 bases and the J segment 4 bases; nucleotides outside the gene matches: 9. CDR3 amino acids: CASRTGGSGYNEQFF. DNA for the CDR3: TGTGCCAGCAGGACGGGCGGGAGCGGGTACAATGAGCAGTTCTTC.

This clonotype was picked up a small number of times. This chain uses TRBV6-6 with TRBJ2-6, with D perhaps matching TRBD2 (6 bases). The CDR3 loop spans 15 amino acids. The germline V and J ends were trimmed by 2 bases and 1 base, with 6 bases remaining between them. The germline V gene has CDR1 MNHNY and CDR2 SVGAGI (reference sequence). The CDR3 spells CASSYGGSGANVLTF. DNA for the CDR3: TGTGCCAGCAGTTACGGGGGGTCTGGGGCCAACGTCCTGACTTTC.

The V gene is TRBV10-3, the J gene TRBJ2-1, with D perhaps matching TRBD2 (6 bases). CDR1 ENHRY and CDR2 SYGVKD come from the germline V gene. This CDR3 has 16 residues. V was cut by 0 bases and J by 4 bases, with 13 bases left in between. The CDR3 loop reads CAISESKRAIYNEQFF. The CDR3 DNA is TGTGCCATCAGTGAGTCCAAGCGGGCCATTTACAATGAGCAGTTCTTC.

The genes are TRBV28 and TRBJ2-7; the D gene is possibly TRBD2 (6 bases). With 8 bases removed from V and 5 bases from J, the gap between germline ends came to 13 bases. Germline CDR1 reads MDHEN; CDR2 reads SYDVKM. The CDR3 totals 12 residues. CDR3: CASVSRRDEQYF. CDR3 coding DNA: TGTGCCAGCGTCTCCAGGAGGGACGAGCAGTACTTC. Full variable domain (outside the CDR3, taken from reference TRBV28 and TRBJ2-7): DVKVTQSSRYLVKRTGEKVFLECVQDMDHENMFWYRQDPGLGLRLIYFSYDVKMKEKGDIPEGYSVSREKKERFSLILESASTNQTSMYLCASVSRRDEQYFGPGTRLTVT.

The chain combines TRBV7-9 with TRBJ1-1; 7 nucleotides match TRBD1. Germline assignment: CDR1 SEHNR and CDR2 FQNEAQ (reference sequence). The CDR3 consists of 13 residues. The V gene end was trimmed by 8 bases and the J gene end by 3 bases; junction bases not matched to a gene: 6. CDR3 nucleotide sequence: TGTGCCAGCGGCAGGGGGGAGTACACTGAAGCTTTCTTT. Its protein is CASGRGEYTEAFF.

The chain links TRBV7-6 to TRBJ1-1; D is ambiguous. CDR1 and CDR2 (germline): SGHVS, FNYEAQ. The CDR3 sequence is 14 residues long. Trimming took 0 bases from V and 0 from J, leaving 5 bases between them. CDR3 region: CASSLARVNTEAFF. For the CDR3, the DNA is TGTGCCAGCAGCTTAGCTCGGGTGAACACTGAAGCTTTCTTT.

This clonotype was seen a few times. This chain connects TRBV25-1 to TRBJ1-4; tentatively, D is TRBD1 (5 bases). This CDR3 spans 15 amino acids. Trimming cost V 3 bases and J 0 bases, with 8 bases left between them. Per the germline V gene, CDR1 is MGHDK and CDR2 is SYGVNS. CDR3 DNA sequence: TGTGCCAGCAGTGATAGGGGAGCAACTAATGAAAAACTGTTTTTT. The encoded protein is CASSDRGATNEKLFF.

In this sample, this clonotype turned up a few times. The chain combines TRBV6-5 with TRBJ2-7; D unclear. The germline V gene has CDR1 MNHEY and CDR2 SVGAGI. The V end lost 5 bases, the J end lost 2 bases, and 19 bases lay between the germline ends. The CDR3 extends over 16 amino acids. The CDR3 loop reads CASSRLARYSAYEQYF. Here the CDR3 DNA reads TGTGCCAGCAGTCGCCTCGCCCGGTACAGCGCCTACGAGCAGTACTTC.

V is TRBV3-1 and J is TRBJ2-5, with D possibly being TRBD1 (6 bases). The germline V and J ends were trimmed by 3 bases and 3 bases, with 11 bases remaining between them. The CDR3 has 14 residues. The germline V gene encodes CDR1 LGHDT and CDR2 YNNKEL (reference sequence). The CDR3 spells CASSHGYREETQYF. The CDR3 DNA sequence: TGTGCCAGCAGCCACGGTTACAGGGAAGAGACCCAGTACTTC.

This clonotype was seen a handful of times. The chain is built from TRBV20-1 and TRBJ2-1; D is possibly TRBD1 (5 bases). The germline V and J ends were trimmed by 3 bases and 6 bases, with 21 bases remaining between them. Per the germline V gene, CDR1 is DFQATT and CDR2 is SNEGSKA (reference sequence). The CDR3 is 16 amino acids. The CDR3 loop is CSASMFGRVASNEQFF. As DNA, the CDR3 is TGCAGTGCTAGCATGTTCGGCAGGGTAGCTTCCAATGAGCAGTTCTTC.

In its sample, this clonotype was seen a few times. V and J are TRBV3-1 and TRBJ1-6; 7 nucleotides agree with TRBD1. CDR3 length: 16 amino acids. Germline CDR1 LGHDT, CDR2 YNNKEL (reference sequence). J lost 9 bases, V lost 1 base, and 9 bases had no gene match. The CDR3 loop reads CASSQGHRGLASPLHF. The CDR3 DNA reads as TGTGCCAGCAGCCAAGGACACAGGGGTTTGGCTTCACCCCTCCACTTT.

The chain links TRBV6-2 or TRBV6-3 to TRBJ1-3, with 8 positions matching TRBD1. CDR1 and CDR2 (germline): MNHEY, SVGEGT. V was clipped by 6 bases and J by 3 bases; unmatched bases: 7. This CDR3 spans 15 amino acids. Here the CDR3 DNA reads TGTGCCAGCAGACCGCAGGGGGCTCGTGGAAACACCATATATTTT. Translated, it gives CASRPQGARGNTIYF.

The chain has TRBV7-9 and TRBJ1-2; weak D call: TRBD1 (5 bases). The CDR3 is made up of 15 amino acids. The V gene lost 5 bases and the J gene lost 5 bases, with 18 bases spanning the gap. The germline V gene encodes CDR1 SEHNR and CDR2 FQNEAQ (reference sequence). This chain's CDR3 is CASSARQGAPYGYTF. In nucleotides, the CDR3 is TGTGCCAGCAGCGCGCGCCAGGGCGCCCCGTATGGCTACACCTTC.

The table lists this clonotype with a few counts. The J gene is TRBJ2-1, the V gene TRBV27; 7 nucleotides align to TRBD1. There are 16 residues in the CDR3. Germline-derived CDR1 and CDR2 are MNHEY and SMNVEV (reference sequence). The V segment lost 5 bases and the J segment 6 bases; nucleotides outside the gene matches: 13. CDR3 amino acids: CASSGRQGWSSNEQFF. CDR3 bases: TGTGCCAGCAGTGGGAGACAGGGTTGGTCGTCCAATGAGCAGTTCTTC.

This clonotype was seen a handful of times. The V gene is TRBV5-6, the J gene TRBJ2-1, with TRBD2 matching over 9 bases. V was clipped by 2 bases and J by 15 bases; unmatched bases: 12. CDR1 SGHDT and CDR2 YYEEEE come from the germline V gene. The CDR3 has 14 residues. The CDR3 bases are TGTGCCAGCAGCTTAAGGTCTAGCGGGGACCGGGGGTTCTTC. Its translation: CASSLRSSGDRGFF.

This clonotype was seen more than once but under ten times. V and J are TRBV7-9 and TRBJ2-6; weak D call: TRBD2 (6 bases). V dropped 5 bases and J dropped 2 bases, with 10 bases sitting between them. Germline V CDR1 and CDR2: SEHNR, FQNEAQ (reference sequence). CDR3 length: 15 amino acids. In DNA form, the CDR3 reads TGTGCCAGCAGCCCCCCTAGCGCTGGGGCCAACGTCCTGACTTTC. Amino acid sequence: CASSPPSAGANVLTF.

The chain has TRBV2 and TRBJ2-5, with D perhaps matching TRBD1 or TRBD2 (5 bases each). V lost 2 bases, J lost 9 bases, and 13 bases lay in between. The CDR3 contains 13 residues. Germline-derived CDR1 and CDR2 are SNHLY and FYNNEI. CDR3 coding DNA: TGTGCCAGCAGTGAACAGACCCGAGGGGCCCAGTACTTC. It codes for CASSEQTRGAQYF.

This clonotype has a handful of counts. The chain recombines TRBV29-1 with TRBJ1-3; D not certain. V was shortened by 1 base and J by 4 bases, with 2 bases between the two germline ends. Germline values: CDR1 SQVTM, CDR2 ANQGSEA. The CDR3 runs to 11 residues. The DNA for the CDR3 is TGCAGCGTTGAAGGAGGAAACACCATATATTTT. As protein: CSVEGGNTIYF.

This clonotype was counted a few times. This chain connects TRBV7-2 to TRBJ2-1; D is perhaps TRBD2 (6 bases). This CDR3 region has 16 residues. Germline values: CDR1 SGHTA, CDR2 FQGNSA. Trimming pared 1 base from V and 8 bases from J, leaving 18 bases between. CDR3 protein: CASSLEMPGLRHEQFF. The CDR3 region has the DNA TGTGCCAGCAGCTTAGAGATGCCGGGACTTAGACATGAGCAGTTCTTC.

The rearrangement joins TRBV5-6 to TRBJ1-1; D not certain. Trimming cost V 4 bases and J 6 bases, with 13 bases left between them. The CDR3 covers 13 residues. Germline V lookup: CDR1 SGHDT, CDR2 YYEEEE. CDR3 nucleotide sequence: TGTGCCAGCAGCGTGCGAAAATCCCCTGAAGCTTTCTTT. This translates into CASSVRKSPEAFF.

This chain joins TRBV3-1 and TRBJ2-1; 13 bases fit TRBD2. V trimming: 6 bases; J trimming: 2 bases; junction bases outside the gene matches: 13. Germline CDR1 LGHDT, CDR2 YNNKEL (reference sequence). CDR3 length: 19 residues. The CDR3: CASRPSPGLAGQTYNEQFF. CDR3 bases: TGTGCCAGCAGACCATCTCCGGGACTAGCGGGACAGACCTACAATGAGCAGTTCTTC.

This chain joins TRBV9 and TRBJ2-7, with 9 bases that match TRBD1. Germline loops: CDR1 SGDLS, CDR2 YYNGEE. The junction had 4 bases not matched to a gene; V was cut back by 3 bases and J by 3 bases. The CDR3 contains 14 residues. CDR3 residues: CASSAGDRVYEQYF. CDR3 nucleotide sequence: TGTGCCAGCAGCGCCGGGGACAGGGTCTACGAGCAGTACTTC.